Presented here are 26 T cell receptor beta chains from one specimen sequenced in a study of monozygotic twins with inflammatory bowel disease. Each CDR3 protein gets one entry in TCRdb, which reprocessed the 5' RACE reads and gives no DNA. This sample contains tens of thousands of distinct CDR3 sequences. What was sequenced was blood. These receptor sequences come from a human donor with ulcerative colitis or Crohn's disease, or a healthy co-twin of an affected twin (not recorded which).

The V and J genes are TRBV7-8 and TRBJ1-3; TCRdb indicates TRBD1, and absent DNA this call remains unverified. The germline gives CDR1 SGHVS, CDR2 FQNEAQ. The CDR3 is 15 amino acids. CDR3 sequence reads: CASSPQGLAGNTIYF. Combining the CDR3 with reference TRBV7-8 and TRBJ1-3 gives the whole variable domain GAGVSQSPRYKVAKRGQDVALRCDPISGHVSLFWYQQALGQGPEFLTYFQNEAQLDKSGLPSDRFFAERPEGSVSTLKIQRTQQEDSAVYLCASSPQGLAGNTIYFGEGSWLTVV.

The rearrangement joins TRBV5-1 to TRBJ2-1. The CDR3 runs to 16 residues. CDR1 is SGHRS, CDR2 YFSETQ, per germline. The CDR3 loop is CASSPERLKTYNEQFF.

The chain has TRBV12-3 or TRBV12-4 and TRBJ1-1; TCRdb's assignment of TRBD1 cannot be checked, as there is no DNA. The CDR3 is 12 amino acids. The CDR3 region is CASTPGSPEAFF.

The genes are TRBV20-1 and TRBJ1-3; the TCRdb call, TRBD1, lacks DNA for checking. The CDR3 is 14 residues long. In germline, CDR1 is DFQATT, CDR2 SNEGSKA (reference sequence). CDR3 residues: CSAVAQGLGNTIYF.

J is TRBJ1-1 and V is TRBV20-1; TCRdb's D call, TRBD1, is unchecked because there is no DNA. Germline V gives CDR1 DFQATT, CDR2 SNEGSKA (reference sequence). This CDR3 region has 11 residues. The CDR3 spells CSALGGFQAFF.

Here the CDR3 reads CASSPVRLINEQFF. The chain couples TRBV3-1 to TRBJ2-1. The CDR3 covers 14 residues. The germline gives CDR1 LGHDT, CDR2 YNNKEL (reference sequence).

The V call is TRBV28, the J call TRBJ2-7; no DNA is available, so the TRBD1 call from TCRdb remains unchecked. From germline, CDR1 is MDHEN and CDR2 SYDVKM. There are 13 residues in the CDR3. CDR3 amino acids: CAVHNRDPYEQYF.

The chain recombines TRBV10-3 with TRBJ2-3; the TRBD2 assignment by TCRdb is unverifiable without DNA. Germline V CDR1 and CDR2: ENHRY, SYGVKD. CDR3 length equals 15 residues. The CDR3 reads CAISRLAGSTDTQYF.

This chain links TRBV10-3 with TRBJ1-2; lacking DNA, the TRBD1 call made by TCRdb goes unchecked. This CDR3 spans 13 amino acids. CDR1 and CDR2 (germline): ENHRY, SYGVKD. This CDR3 reads CAISEQGDYGYTF.

This chain links TRBV6-2 or TRBV6-3 with TRBJ1-1; TCRdb's D gene call, TRBD1, goes unchecked for lack of DNA. This CDR3 has 13 residues. Germline V gene data show CDR1 as MNHEY and CDR2 as SVGEGT. The CDR3 sequence: CASRSGTGLEAFF.

V gene TRBV4-2 combines with J gene TRBJ1-2. Germline assignment: CDR1 LGHNA and CDR2 YNFKEQ. CDR3 size: 16 residues. The chain's CDR3 is CASSQDQETATYGYTF.

The J gene is TRBJ2-1, the V gene TRBV11-3; TCRdb reports TRBD1, a call that lacks DNA to check it against. CDR1 and CDR2 from the germline V gene are SGHNT and YENEEA. The CDR3 is 13 residues long. CDR3 residues: CASSWGEYNEQFF.

The chain is built from TRBV7-2 and TRBJ2-7. The CDR3 contains 14 residues. Germline CDR1 reads SGHTA; CDR2 reads FQGNSA. The CDR3 protein is CASSSPSKAYEQYF.

V gene TRBV5-1 combines with J gene TRBJ2-1; no DNA is available, so the TRBD1 call from TCRdb remains unchecked. The CDR3 is made up of 14 amino acids. Germline CDR1 SGHRS, CDR2 YFSETQ. CDR3 in amino acids: CASSPGVSYNEQFF.

The genes are TRBV6-1 and TRBJ1-6. The germline CDR1 and CDR2 sequences are MNHNS and SASEGT. The CDR3 totals 15 residues. CDR3 sequence reads: CASSPPRGSSQPLHF.

The CDR3 loop reads CASSDRDIKDTQYF. This chain uses TRBV6-1 with TRBJ2-3; lacking DNA, the TRBD1 call made by TCRdb goes unchecked. The CDR3 is 14 amino acids. Looked up from germline, CDR1 is MNHNS and CDR2 is SASEGT.

CDR3 in amino acids: CAISESPGRTEAFF. The V gene is TRBV10-3, the J gene TRBJ1-1; TCRdb picks TRBD1, but there is no DNA to check that call. Germline V gives CDR1 ENHRY, CDR2 SYGVKD. The CDR3 consists of 14 residues.

The chain is built from TRBV3-1 and TRBJ2-5; TCRdb gives TRBD1 as the D gene, but with no DNA this cannot be confirmed. The CDR3 is 20 residues long. Germline V gene lookup returns CDR1 LGHDT and CDR2 YNNKEL (reference sequence). CDR3 loop: CASSQGLKGGQGAWMETQCF.

The chain has TRBV5-1 and TRBJ2-1; the TCRdb D gene call, TRBD1, has no DNA to confirm it. The CDR3 extends over 17 amino acids. CDR1 is SGHRS, CDR2 YFSETQ, per germline. The CDR3 loop reads CASSLQGRGQSRDEQFF.

The rearrangement links TRBV6-5 to TRBJ1-1. Germline lookup yields CDR1 MNHEY and CDR2 SVGAGI. This CDR3 contains 13 residues. CDR3 sequence reads: CASSSTSNTEAFF.

This rearrangement joins TRBV13 to TRBJ2-7; TCRdb's D gene call, TRBD1, goes unchecked for lack of DNA. There are 16 residues in the CDR3. From germline, CDR1 is PRHDT and CDR2 FYEKMQ (reference sequence). CDR3 protein: CASSFYSGTGSYEQYF.

The chain links TRBV6-5 to TRBJ1-1; as DNA is missing, the TRBD1 call by TCRdb cannot be tested. Germline-derived CDR1 and CDR2 are MNHEY and SVGAGI. This CDR3 has 11 residues. The CDR3 here is CAILIGDEAFF.

The chain has TRBV6-5 and TRBJ2-2; the D gene TCRdb calls, TRBD1, cannot be checked with no DNA. Germline V lookup: CDR1 MNHEY, CDR2 SVGAGI. The CDR3 has 15 amino acids. CDR3 protein: CASSYGSRDGGELFF.

The CDR3 loop is CASSEPGETQYF. The rearrangement joins TRBV5-1 to TRBJ2-5; TCRdb's assignment of TRBD1 cannot be checked, as there is no DNA. From germline, CDR1 is SGHRS and CDR2 YFSETQ. The CDR3 extends over 12 amino acids.

This CDR3 reads CASSPASASNLYNEQFF. The chain has TRBV7-3 and TRBJ2-1; without DNA, the TCRdb call of TRBD2 cannot be checked. The CDR3 extends over 17 amino acids. Germline V CDR1 and CDR2: SGHTA, FQGTGA.

The chain has TRBV28 and TRBJ1-5. The CDR3 has 15 residues. Germline V CDR1 and CDR2: MDHEN, SYDVKM. CDR3 sequence reads: CASSFVWYSNQPQHF.